Following are 28 T cell receptor beta chains from one sample sequenced in a study of tumor-infiltrating lymphocytes in primary liver carcinoma. Starting material for RNA and DNA co-extraction consisted of about 20-30 mg of unsorted bulk tissue. TCR beta cDNA was reverse-transcribed from approximately 0.45 ug of total RNA. The reaction used a constant-region primer and ProtoScript II reverse transcriptase. Researchers made the TCR beta libraries by running three nested multiplex PCR rounds with slightly modified ARM-PCR. TRBV1-TRBV30 forward primers and a C-beta reverse primer were used in the first two PCR rounds, which each ran for about 11 cycles. TCRdb independently ran MiXCR on the multiplex PCR reads; one entry per CDR3 protein. The table records around 21,000 distinct CDR3 sequences, approximately 72% of them present only once. Sequencing input: liver tumor tissue from sampling region 1. Subset meaning: tumor region T1, superior pole. The receptor source for this set is a man aged 35 to 55 with primary liver carcinoma and hepatitis B virus infection.

Remarks on this clonotype: A much larger clone differs from this one at a single base, so this may be a read error. CDR3 bases: TGTGCCAGCAGCTCGTTTAGTAGCGGACCCTTCACAGATACGCAGTATTTT. This translates into CASSSFSSGPFTDTQYF. V and J are TRBV7-9 and TRBJ2-3; D may be TRBD2 (6 bases). The V gene lost 4 bases and the J gene lost 2 bases, with 19 bases spanning the gap. The CDR3 totals 17 residues. CDR1 and CDR2 (germline): SEHNR, FQNEAQ (reference sequence).

This clonotype was seen repeatedly, ten times or more. The V call is TRBV7-9, the J call TRBJ1-1; 8 bases match TRBD1. The CDR3 length is 15 residues. The V and J ends lost 3 bases and 6 bases, in that order; junction bases with no gene match: 9. Germline V lookup: CDR1 SEHNR, CDR2 FQNEAQ (reference sequence). The CDR3 DNA reads as TGTGCCAGCAGCTTTGCCGGGACAGGCGATGCTGAAGCTTTCTTT. This sequence encodes CASSFAGTGDAEAFF.

Note on this clonotype: The germline gene is not matched at one end of the junction; a read error may be the cause. The chain couples TRBV5-5 to TRBJ2-1; D unclear. This CDR3 is built from 15 residues. Germline lookup yields CDR1 SGHKS and CDR2 YYEKEE (reference sequence). Here the CDR3 reads CVSSLVPGWYNEQFF. The CDR3 DNA reads as TGTGTCAGCAGCTTGGTTCCCGGATGGTACAACGAGCAGTTCTTC. Full variable domain (rest looked up from reference TRBV5-5 and TRBJ2-1): DAGVTQSPTHLIKTRGQQVTLRCSPISGHKSVSWYQQVLGQGPQFIFQYYEKEERGRGNFPDRFSARQFPNYSSELNVNALLLGDSALYLCVSSLVPGWYNEQFFGPGTRLTVL.

Comments on this clonotype: The CDR3 carries no conserved terminal phenylalanine or tryptophan, so it likely arises from a read error. The chain joins TRBV25-1 to TRBJ2-7; no clear D. The V end lost 6 bases, the J end lost 5 bases, and 14 bases lay between the germline ends. The CDR3 consists of 13 residues. Per the germline V gene, CDR1 is MGHDK and CDR2 is SYGVNS. The CDR3 nucleotides read TGTGCCAGCAGCACTATCGAGGCGGACGAGCAGTACATC. It translates to CASSTIEADEQYI.

As to this clonotype: The junction does not match germline at one end; this may be a read error. This chain joins TRBV5-1 and TRBJ1-1; D is undetermined. The germline V gene has CDR1 SGHRS and CDR2 YFSETQ. The length of the CDR3 is 13 residues. The CDR3 bases are TGCGCCAGCAGCCTGGCCGGGAACACTGGAGCTTTCTTT. Protein product: CASSLAGNTGAFF. Full variable domain (missing parts from reference TRBV5-1 and TRBJ1-1): KAGVTQTPRYLIKTRGQQVTLSCSPISGHRSVSWYQQTPGQGLQFLFEYFSETQRNKGNFPGRFSGRQFSNSRSEMNVSTLELGDSALYLCASSLAGNTGAFFGQGTRLTVV.

By proportion, this clonotype is large. V gene TRBV6-6 combines with J gene TRBJ2-7; TRBD2 aligns across 7 bases. The germline V gene has CDR1 MNHNY and CDR2 SVGAGI (reference sequence). V gave up 4 bases and J gave up 0 bases; unmatched junction bases: 6. The CDR3 extends over 15 amino acids. The CDR3 reads CASSSSREVSYEQYF. For the CDR3, the DNA is TGTGCCAGCAGTTCTAGCCGGGAGGTCTCCTACGAGCAGTACTTC.

Concerning this clonotype: The junction differs from germline at one of its ends, possibly a read error. The rearrangement uses TRBV6-2 or TRBV6-3 and TRBJ1-1, with TRBD1 matching over 10 bases. Germline values: CDR1 MNHEY, CDR2 SVGEGT. This CDR3 has 15 residues. CDR3 amino acids: CASRAFDRGQNEAFF. CDR3 in DNA: TGTGCCAGCAGGGCTTTTGACAGGGGGCAGAATGAAGCTTTTTTT.

To note about this clonotype: This may come from a read error, since a much larger clone is one base off. CDR3 in amino acids: CANSRGQGSYEQYF. The CDR3 nucleotides read TGTGCCAACAGCCGGGGACAGGGTTCCTACGAGCAGTACTTC. The chain is built from TRBV11-2 and TRBJ2-7; 9 nucleotides agree with TRBD1. The CDR3 is 14 amino acids. Germline V CDR1 and CDR2: SGHAT, FQNNGV. Together with reference TRBV11-2 and TRBJ2-7, the CDR3 gives the full variable domain: EAGVAQSPRYKIIEKRQSVAFWCNPISGHATLYWYQQILGQGPKLLIQFQNNGVVDDSQLPKDRFSAERLKGVDSTLKIQPAKLEDSAVYLCANSRGQGSYEQYFGPGTRLTVT.

A note on this clonotype: The germline gene is not matched at one end of the junction; a read error may be the cause. This rearrangement joins TRBV4-2 to TRBJ2-2; TRBD1 matches 7 bases. Germline V gives CDR1 LGHNA, CDR2 YNFKEQ. The CDR3 totals 14 residues. The CDR3 loop is CASGAGGYTGELSF. For the CDR3, the DNA is TGTGCCAGCGGCGCAGGGGGTTACACCGGGGAGCTGTCTTTT.

A note on this clonotype: The germline gene is not matched at one end of the junction; a read error may be the cause. The chain employs TRBV11-2 and TRBJ2-2; possible D gene TRBD1, 6 bases. From germline, CDR1 is SGHAT and CDR2 FQNNGV. This CDR3 comprises 14 residues. The CDR3 region is CGSSLMGASGELFF. The CDR3 DNA reads as TGTGGCAGCAGCCTAATGGGGGCCTCCGGGGAGCTGTTTTTT.

Turning to this clonotype: A junction end diverges from the germline sequence, so it may reflect a read error. This chain links TRBV11-2 with TRBJ2-3; unclear D gene. The CDR3 contains 12 residues. Germline V CDR1 and CDR2: SGHAT, FQNNGV. This CDR3 reads CANSASADTQYF. As DNA, the CDR3 is TGTGCCAACAGCGCCAGCGCAGATACGCAATATTTT.

This clonotype was seen a single time. Sequence at one end of the junction differs from germline and may be a read error. This rearrangement joins TRBV5-1 to TRBJ1-6, with D possibly TRBD1 on 5 matching bases. CDR3 length equals 15 residues. In germline, CDR1 is SGHRS, CDR2 YFSETQ. The CDR3 DNA reads TGTGCCAGCAGCTCGGCCCCAGGGCTGCATTCACCCCTCCACTTT. This gives the protein CASSSAPGLHSPLHF. Based on the CDR3 plus reference TRBV5-1 and TRBJ1-6, the full variable domain is KAGVTQTPRYLIKTRGQQVTLSCSPISGHRSVSWYQQTPGQGLQFLFEYFSETQRNKGNFPGRFSGRQFSNSRSEMNVSTLELGDSALYLCASSSAPGLHSPLHFGNGTRLTVT.

Notes on this clonotype: Germline and junction disagree at one end, which may indicate a read error. This sequence joins TRBV5-1 and TRBJ2-3; D is unresolved. This CDR3 has 15 residues. Germline CDR1 reads SGHRS; CDR2 reads YFSETQ. The CDR3 region is CDSSLTWLTPDKQYF. CDR3 sequence (DNA): TGCGACAGCAGCCTGACATGGTTGACGCCAGATAAGCAGTATTTT.

The sample holds many counts of this clonotype. This chain joins TRBV25-1 and TRBJ1-1; TRBD1 is a possible D gene (6 bases). V was shortened by 6 bases and J by 0 bases, with 8 bases between the two germline ends. Germline V gene sequence: CDR1 MGHDK, CDR2 SYGVNS. This CDR3 is built from 13 residues. CDR3 protein: CASRGQMNTEAFF. Written as DNA, the CDR3 is TGTGCCAGCAGAGGACAGATGAACACTGAAGCTTTCTTT.

This clonotype occurred many times. The rearrangement links TRBV12-3 or TRBV12-4 to TRBJ1-1; D might be TRBD1 (5 bases). Between the trimmed V and J ends, which lost 5 bases and 4 bases, there was a span of 14 bases. CDR3 length equals 14 residues. CDR3 nucleotides: TGTGCCAGCAGTCCGGGACCGGGAAGCACTGAAGCTTTCTTT. Protein: CASSPGPGSTEAFF.

This clonotype has only a few counts. A read error may account for a junction end that differs from germline. This chain joins TRBV11-2 and TRBJ2-1; 10 nucleotides align to TRBD2. This CDR3 contains 16 residues. Germline assignment: CDR1 SGHAT and CDR2 FQNNGV. In DNA, the CDR3 is TGTGCCAGCAGCTTAGAGCTCCTAGCGGGAGTGAATAAGCAGCTCTTC. This sequence encodes CASSLELLAGVNKQLF.

The table lists this clonotype with a count of one. Since no conserved phenylalanine or tryptophan closes the CDR3, a read error is the likely cause. This chain connects TRBV11-2 to TRBJ2-1; weak D call: TRBD2 (5 bases). From germline, CDR1 is SGHAT and CDR2 FQNNGV. The CDR3 is 15 amino acids. Trimming removed 7 bases from V and 9 bases from J, with 22 bases in between. As DNA, the CDR3 is TGTGCCAGCAACCCCCAGCGTGAGGGATTGGGTGAGCAGTTCCTC. It translates to CASNPQREGLGEQFL.

As regards this clonotype: A read error is possible here, since a much larger clone lies one base away. The chain has TRBV10-3 and TRBJ2-5; possibly TRBD2 for D (6 bases). Looked up from germline, CDR1 is ENHRY and CDR2 is SYGVKD. CDR3 length: 13 amino acids. Trimming pared 4 bases from V and 4 bases from J, leaving 10 bases between. CDR3 sequence (DNA): TGTGCCATCAGTGGTATGGGGGGAGAGACCCAGTACTTC. The encoded protein is CAISGMGGETQYF.

A remark on this clonotype: The junction departs from germline at one end; a sequencing error may be responsible. The genes are TRBV5-1 and TRBJ2-3, with TRBD2 identical over 8 bases. Germline CDR1 reads SGHRS; CDR2 reads YFSETQ. The CDR3 loop spans 16 amino acids. The CDR3 DNA sequence: TGCGTCAGCAGCTTGGGAGCGGGGGATTGGGAAGATACGCAATATTTT. It encodes CVSSLGAGDWEDTQYF.

Worth noting for this clonotype: The conserved closing phenylalanine or tryptophan is absent in this CDR3, likely reflecting a read error. The chain carries TRBV10-3 and TRBJ1-5; D call uncertain. The CDR3 sequence is 14 residues long. The germline CDR1 and CDR2 sequences are ENHRY and SYGVKD. Here the CDR3 reads CAINEYEGDQPQHH. The CDR3 DNA follows: TGTGCCATCAATGAGTATGAGGGCGATCAGCCCCAGCATCAT.

As regards this clonotype: A much larger clone differs from this one at a single base, so this may be a read error. The V and J genes are TRBV20-1 and TRBJ1-2; D might be TRBD1 (5 bases). The CDR3 spans 14 residues. Germline CDR1 is DFQATT and CDR2 is SNEGSKA (reference sequence). The DNA of the CDR3 is TGCAGTGCTAGAGGAGGGACGACTAACTATGGCTGCACCTTC. It encodes CSARGGTTNYGCTF.

Regarding this clonotype: At one of its ends the junction is not consistent with the germline gene, which may arise from a read error. V is TRBV6-5 and J is TRBJ1-6; the match to TRBD1 covers 8 bases. This CDR3 comprises 15 residues. Germline lookup yields CDR1 MNHEY and CDR2 SVGAGI. The DNA of the CDR3 is TGTGCCAGCAGTTACACGACAGGGGATAATCCACCCCTCCACTTC. This gives the protein CASSYTTGDNPPLHF.

For this clonotype: With a much larger clone just one base away, this may be a read error. The chain has TRBV12-5 and TRBJ2-2; no firm D call. The V gene's germline CDR1 is LGHNT and CDR2 FRNRAP. The CDR3 length is 16 residues. The CDR3 DNA reads TGTGCTACTGGTGTGGAGTGGGGATCAGGCACCGGGGAGCTGTTTTTT. This encodes CATGVEWGSGTGELFF. Complete variable domain (other parts from reference TRBV12-5 and TRBJ2-2): DARVTQTPRHKVTEMGQEVTMRCQPILGHNTVFWYRQTMMQGLELLAYFRNRAPLDDSGMPKDRFSAEMPDATLATLKIQPSEPRDSAVYFCATGVEWGSGTGELFFGEGSRLTVL.

Only a few counts were recorded for this clonotype. V gene TRBV11-2 combines with J gene TRBJ2-2; a possible D gene is TRBD2 (6 bases). The CDR3 is 17 amino acids. V was pared by 4 bases and J by 8 bases, with 23 bases between. Germline values: CDR1 SGHAT, CDR2 FQNNGV. In DNA, the CDR3 is TGTGCCAGCAGCTCAGCATTAGGAGGGGTGAATACTGGGGAGCTGTTTTTT. As protein: CASSSALGGVNTGELFF.

As to this clonotype: An end of the junction differs from the germline gene, which may be a read error. This chain uses TRBV12-3 or TRBV12-4 with TRBJ1-6; D is unclear. The CDR3 is 12 amino acids. The CDR3 bases are TGTGCCAGTAGTTTGAAGAATTCACCCTTCCGCTTT. Its protein product is CASSLKNSPFRF.

Regarding this clonotype: The junction does not match germline at one end; this may be a read error. The chain has TRBV5-1 and TRBJ2-1; TRBD2 might be the D (5 bases). The CDR3 runs 15 residues. CDR1 is SGHRS, CDR2 YFSETQ, per germline. CDR3 in amino acids: CASSLVGEPYNGQFF. The CDR3 region has the DNA TGTGCCAGCAGCTTGGTTGGGGAGCCCTACAATGGGCAGTTCTTC.

The chain uses TRBV6-5 and TRBJ2-7, with 7 bases that match TRBD1. J was trimmed by 7 bases and V by 6 bases; bases with no gene match: 18. CDR3 length: 16 residues. Germline lookup yields CDR1 MNHEY and CDR2 SVGAGI. The CDR3, as DNA: TGTGCCAGCAGGCCCGGACAGGTAGCATCCTATTATGAGCAGTACTTC. Its translation: CASRPGQVASYYEQYF.

This clonotype is medium-sized in the sample. CDR3 bases: TGTGCCAGCAGTTACACGGGAGATACGCAGTATTTT. It is translated as CASSYTGDTQYF. J is TRBJ2-3 and V is TRBV6-6; D is unresolved. V was trimmed by 2 bases and J by 5 bases, leaving 5 bases between them. Germline CDR1 and CDR2: MNHNY and SVGAGI (reference sequence). The CDR3 length is 12 residues.